Listed here are 13 T cell receptor beta chains from one sample, sequenced in a study of shared T cell receptors in the human thymus (TCRdb year 2021). The library was built by means of the immunoSEQ multiplex PCR assay. The source is immuneACCESS, and TCRdb retained only in-frame sequences with V and J called. Part of the clones is not carried over; for the studies checked, unresolved V genes explain less than half of this, and the remainder is unexplained. The sample records around 730,000 clones, 80% to 90% of which are singletons. Together, the top ten hold around 0.01% of the sample. In addition, the sample was reused for a study of human thymus T cells.

The sequenced sample consisted of thymocytes. These receptors were collected from a girl under two years old with a congenital heart defect. Donor details come from another sample of the same person, matched by shared clones.

This clone was observed a few times. The genes are TRBV4-3 and TRBJ1-2; perhaps TRBD1 as D (6 bases). V was trimmed by 2 bases and J by 0 bases, leaving 16 bases between them. This CDR3 is built from 17 residues. Germline V lookup: CDR1 LGHNA, CDR2 YSLEER. The DNA of the CDR3 is TGCGCCAGCAGCCAATACAGGGTCTTAGGCGCTAACTATGGCTACACCTTC. Amino acid sequence: CASSQYRVLGANYGYTF.

As to this clone: At the DNA level, this CDR3 is encoded by other sequences in the same sample as well. The chain links TRBV5-1 to TRBJ1-1; D gene uncertain. From germline, CDR1 is SGHRS and CDR2 YFSETQ. Trimming left V 0 bases short and J 4 bases short, with 4 bases between. The CDR3 is 12 residues long. CDR3 nucleotides: TGCGCCAGCAGCTTGGGGGCCACTGAAGCTTTCTTT. Amino acid sequence: CASSLGATEAFF.

The V gene is TRBV10-3, the J gene TRBJ2-7; TRBD1 matches 7 bases. V shed 10 bases, J shed 2 bases, and the junction held 14 bases outside the gene matches. Germline values: CDR1 ENHRY, CDR2 SYGVKD. There are 15 residues in the CDR3. CDR3 in DNA: TGTGCCACACAACAGGGGTCTGAAATCCCCTACGAGCAGTACTTC. This sequence encodes CATQQGSEIPYEQYF.

The chain joins TRBV28 to TRBJ2-3, with 10 bases aligning to TRBD1. This CDR3 comprises 15 residues. J lost 4 bases, V lost 5 bases, and 6 bases had no gene match. Germline-derived CDR1 and CDR2 are MDHEN and SYDVKM. The chain's CDR3 is CASSMTGGESDTQYF. The DNA of the CDR3 is TGTGCCAGCAGTATGACAGGGGGCGAGTCAGATACGCAGTATTTT. The variable domain in full, with the rest retrieved from reference TRBV28 and TRBJ2-3, is DVKVTQSSRYLVKRTGEKVFLECVQDMDHENMFWYRQDPGLGLRLIYFSYDVKMKEKGDIPEGYSVSREKKERFSLILESASTNQTSMYLCASSMTGGESDTQYFGPGTRLTVL.

The V call is TRBV30, the J call TRBJ1-2; D remains ambiguous. This CDR3 region has 13 residues. CDR1 and CDR2 (germline): GTSNPN, SVGIG (reference sequence). Trimming left V 1 base short and J 4 bases short, with 10 bases between. CDR3 sequence reads: CAWSGLTVYGYTF. CDR3 DNA sequence: TGTGCCTGGAGTGGGTTAACGGTCTATGGCTACACCTTC. Combining the CDR3 with reference TRBV30 and TRBJ1-2 gives the whole variable domain SQTIHQWPATLVQPVGSPLSLECTVEGTSNPNLYWYRQAAGRGLQLLFYSVGIGQISSEVPQNLSASRPQDRQFILSSKKLLLSDSGFYLCAWSGLTVYGYTFGSGTRLTVV.

This chain joins TRBV6-5 and TRBJ1-3; a possible D gene is TRBD1 (5 bases). The CDR3 covers 16 residues. Per the germline V gene, CDR1 is MNHEY and CDR2 is SVGAGI. V lost 0 bases to trimming and J lost 3 bases, with 12 bases between them. The CDR3 protein is CASSYSSTQDGNTIYF. CDR3 sequence (DNA): TGTGCCAGCAGTTACTCGAGTACACAGGATGGAAACACCATATATTTT.

This clone was found once. J is TRBJ1-2 and V is TRBV11-1, with 8 bases fitting TRBD1. CDR1 is SGHAT and CDR2 is FQDESV in the germline V gene (reference sequence). CDR3 length: 14 amino acids. After removal of 5 bases from V and 5 bases from J, the junction contained 7 bases not matched to a gene. CDR3 region: CASSHNQGAYGYTF. CDR3 nucleotides: TGTGCCAGCAGCCACAACCAGGGGGCATATGGCTACACCTTC.

This clone was found a few times. The V and J genes are TRBV5-5 and TRBJ1-2; D is ambiguous. This CDR3 is 13 amino acids long. The V gene lost 4 bases and the J gene lost 7 bases, with 14 bases spanning the gap. CDR1 and CDR2 from the germline V gene are SGHKS and YYEKEE (reference sequence). CDR3 nucleotides: TGTGCCAGCAGCCCGGACGAGGGTCGTGGCTACACCTTC. Translation gives CASSPDEGRGYTF.

This chain connects TRBV27 to TRBJ1-2; possible D gene TRBD1, 6 bases. Trimming removed 5 bases from V and 5 bases from J, with 15 bases in between. The CDR3 has 14 amino acids. Looked up from germline, CDR1 is MNHEY and CDR2 is SMNVEV (reference sequence). The CDR3 nucleotides are TGTGCCAGCAGTACTACTCACAGGGAATATGGCTACACCTTC. Amino acids: CASSTTHREYGYTF.

The chain employs TRBV18 and TRBJ1-3; D gene unclear. V lost 0 bases, J lost 0 bases, and 6 bases lay in between. Germline CDR1 and CDR2: KGHSH and LQKENI. The CDR3 contains 15 residues. CDR3 sequence (DNA): TGTGCCAGCTCACCACCGTCCGGCTCTGGAAACACCATATATTTT. Translating it yields CASSPPSGSGNTIYF.

CDR3 nucleotides: TGTGCCAGCAGACATGACAGGGGAGTTGGAAACACCATATATTTT. It is translated as CASRHDRGVGNTIYF. The gene calls are TRBV28 and TRBJ1-3; 8 bases agree with TRBD1. This CDR3 has 15 residues. Germline V lookup: CDR1 MDHEN, CDR2 SYDVKM. V gave up 6 bases and J gave up 3 bases; unmatched junction bases: 7.

The V call is TRBV5-1, the J call TRBJ1-1; 8 bases are shared with TRBD1. CDR1 SGHRS and CDR2 YFSETQ come from the germline V gene. The J segment lost 2 bases and the V segment lost 0 bases, leaving 6 bases of the junction unmatched. The length of the CDR3 is 16 residues. CDR3 sequence (DNA): TGCGCCAGCAGCTTGGGCCCAGGGGGCATTAACACTGAAGCTTTCTTT. It codes for CASSLGPGGINTEAFF.

The chain couples TRBV11-2 to TRBJ1-1, with D possibly being TRBD1 (6 bases). CDR3 length: 17 residues. The germline gives CDR1 SGHAT, CDR2 FQNNGV. Trimming shortened V by 2 bases and J by 0 bases, and 16 bases separated the two germline ends. The CDR3 here is CASSLFPLDRMNTEAFF. The CDR3 DNA sequence: TGTGCCAGCAGCTTATTTCCTTTAGACAGGATGAACACTGAAGCTTTCTTT.